Shown below are 27 T cell receptor beta chains from a single sample sequenced in a study of cytomegalovirus exposure and HLA in healthy donors. The PCR used 60 Vbeta and 13 Jbeta primers. Libraries were prepared by immunoSEQ multiplex PCR; TCRdb keeps only in-frame clonotypes and omits some of them. The data hold under 200,000 clones, with 82% observed a single time. Sample: PBMCs. The source of these receptors is a middle-aged man in good health and CMV-seropositive.

The V and J genes are TRBV5-4 and TRBJ2-7; D is perhaps TRBD2 (5 bases). The CDR3 is 13 residues long. Germline V gene sequence: CDR1 SGHNT, CDR2 YYREEE (reference sequence). V dropped 0 bases and J dropped 1 base, with 5 bases sitting between them. The chain's CDR3 is CASSLAGSYEQYF. Here the CDR3 DNA reads TGTGCCAGCAGCTTGGCGGGATCCTACGAGCAGTACTTC.

The chain combines TRBV5-8 with TRBJ1-4, with D possibly being TRBD1 (6 bases). Deletions cut 0 bases from V and 3 bases from J, with 9 bases between. Per germline, CDR1 SGHTS and CDR2 YDEGEE. There are 15 residues in the CDR3. The CDR3 is CASSLDQGPNEKLFF. The DNA for the CDR3 is TGTGCCAGCAGCTTGGATCAGGGGCCTAATGAAAAACTGTTTTTT. Full variable domain (rest looked up from reference TRBV5-8 and TRBJ1-4): EAGVTQSPTHLIKTRGQQATLRCSPISGHTSVYWYQQALGLGLQFLLWYDEGEERNRGNFPPRFSGRQFPNYSSELNVNALELEDSALYLCASSLDQGPNEKLFFGSGTQLSVL.

The J gene is TRBJ2-7, the V gene TRBV6-6; 7 bases agree with TRBD2. This CDR3 has 14 residues. Germline-derived CDR1 and CDR2 are MNHNY and SVGAGI (reference sequence). The ends lost 7 bases at V and 7 bases at J; junction bases unmatched: 13. DNA of the CDR3: TGTGCCAGCACCACGGGGCTAGCGGCTCTTGAGCAGTACTTC. Translation: CASTTGLAALEQYF.

The chain carries TRBV5-4 and TRBJ2-7, with TRBD1 matching over 10 bases. Per the germline V gene, CDR1 is SGHNT and CDR2 is YYREEE (reference sequence). Trimming removed 4 bases from V and 9 bases from J; junction bases left unmatched: 13. The CDR3 length is 15 residues. CDR3 amino acids: CASSLFGTGERWQYF. The DNA of the CDR3 is TGTGCCAGCAGCCTGTTCGGGACAGGGGAACGATGGCAGTACTTC.

The CDR3 DNA sequence: TGCGCCAGTCAGGCGCGTATCGACACAGATACGCAGTATTTT. This translates into CASQARIDTDTQYF. This chain uses TRBV4-3 with TRBJ2-3; D is uncertain. In germline, CDR1 is LGHNA, CDR2 YSLEER. This CDR3 contains 14 residues. V gave up 9 bases and J gave up 2 bases, with 15 bases separating them.

V and J are TRBV7-9 and TRBJ2-7; D perhaps matches TRBD2 (5 bases). Germline assignment: CDR1 SEHNR and CDR2 FQNEAQ (reference sequence). V lost 7 bases and J 0 bases, leaving 10 bases between the germline ends. The CDR3 loop spans 13 amino acids. The CDR3 protein is CASKDSSSYEQYF. CDR3 nucleotide sequence: TGTGCCAGCAAGGACTCCAGCTCCTACGAGCAGTACTTC.

The rearrangement joins TRBV6-1 to TRBJ1-4; 7 bases are shared with TRBD1. CDR3 length equals 14 residues. Trimming removed 9 bases from V and 0 bases from J; junction bases left unmatched: 4. The V gene's germline CDR1 is MNHNS and CDR2 SASEGT. In DNA, the CDR3 is TGTGCCAGTAAAACAGGGGCAACTAATGAAAAACTGTTTTTT. This encodes CASKTGATNEKLFF.

This chain connects TRBV25-1 to TRBJ2-6, with unresolved D. This CDR3 comprises 16 residues. The V and J ends lost 7 bases and 0 bases respectively, with 13 bases between them. CDR1 and CDR2 (germline): MGHDK, SYGVNS. The CDR3 bases are TGTGCCAGCAACGCTTATGGCGGCTCTGGGGCCAACGTCCTGACTTTC. Its protein is CASNAYGGSGANVLTF.

This clone was recorded a few times. V usage is TRBV18 and J usage is TRBJ2-7; TRBD2 matches 7 bases. V was clipped by 2 bases and J by 7 bases; unmatched bases: 11. Germline CDR1 KGHSH, CDR2 LQKENI. The CDR3 runs 15 residues. The CDR3 here is CASSPSLTSLGEQYF. The CDR3 DNA is TGTGCCAGCTCACCAAGTCTGACTAGCTTGGGAGAGCAGTACTTC.

V and J are TRBV6-6 and TRBJ2-3, with TRBD1 matching 7 bases. CDR3 length: 15 residues. V lost 4 bases to trimming and J lost 1 base; unmatched junction nucleotides: 5. Germline-derived CDR1 and CDR2 are MNHNY and SVGAGI (reference sequence). The CDR3, as DNA: TGTGCCAGCAGTTCGGGACAGAGGCGCACAGATACGCAGTATTTT. It encodes CASSSGQRRTDTQYF.

The chain uses TRBV11-2 and TRBJ1-1; 11 bases line up with TRBD1. Germline-derived CDR1 and CDR2 are SGHAT and FQNNGV. V shed 4 bases, J shed 11 bases, and the junction held 9 bases outside the gene matches. The CDR3 sequence is 14 residues long. CDR3 residues: CASSSMGQGVSAFF. The CDR3 DNA sequence: TGTGCCAGCAGCTCGATGGGACAGGGGGTTTCCGCTTTCTTT.

The rearrangement links TRBV7-9 to TRBJ1-5; D unclear. The CDR3 runs to 12 residues. Trimming removed 5 bases from V and 2 bases from J, with 4 bases in between. CDR1 and CDR2 (germline): SEHNR, FQNEAQ (reference sequence). CDR3 nucleotides: TGTGCCAGCAGCCTTGGCAATCAGCCCCAGCATTTT. Residues: CASSLGNQPQHF.

The chain carries TRBV5-6 and TRBJ2-7, with D possibly being TRBD1 (6 bases). V was cut by 4 bases and J by 4 bases, with 12 bases left in between. From germline, CDR1 is SGHDT and CDR2 YYEEEE. The CDR3 length is 13 residues. DNA of the CDR3: TGTGCCAGCAGCCACGACACAGGGTACGAGCAGTACTTC. It codes for CASSHDTGYEQYF.

The chain recombines TRBV28 with TRBJ2-1; 10 bases map to TRBD1. V lost 5 bases, J lost 4 bases, and 2 bases stayed unmatched. Germline V gives CDR1 MDHEN, CDR2 SYDVKM. This CDR3 has 14 amino acids. The CDR3 sequence: CASSTGQGYNEQFF. In DNA form, the CDR3 reads TGTGCCAGCAGTACGGGACAGGGGTACAATGAGCAGTTCTTC.

The chain couples TRBV7-2 to TRBJ1-2; D is uncertain. Trimming took off 1 base at V and 8 bases at J, with 11 bases between the two ends. Looked up from germline, CDR1 is SGHTA and CDR2 is FQGNSA. This CDR3 has 13 amino acids. The CDR3 bases are TGTGCCAGCAGCTTAGACCGGAGTCTGGGCTACACCTTC. Its protein product is CASSLDRSLGYTF.

The chain joins TRBV4-1 to TRBJ2-1; D may be TRBD2 (6 bases). V gave up 0 bases and J gave up 0 bases, with 9 bases separating them. The CDR3 consists of 16 residues. Germline lookup yields CDR1 MGHRA and CDR2 YSYEKL. The CDR3 sequence: CASSQDYGSSYNEQFF. CDR3 sequence (DNA): TGCGCCAGCAGCCAAGATTACGGGAGCTCCTACAATGAGCAGTTCTTC.

This CDR3 is CATLTSGGMVYF. In nucleotides, the CDR3 is TGTGCCACCCTGACTAGCGGGGGGATGGTGTACTTC. J is TRBJ2-5 and V is TRBV28, with 13 bases aligning to TRBD2. Germline values: CDR1 MDHEN, CDR2 SYDVKM. CDR3 length equals 12 residues. J gave up 13 bases and V 10 bases, and 9 bases lay outside the gene matches.

This chain uses TRBV19 with TRBJ2-3, with TRBD1 matching over 8 bases. Germline V CDR1 and CDR2: LNHDA, SQIVND (reference sequence). The CDR3 covers 14 residues. The V gene end was trimmed by 6 bases and the J gene end by 4 bases; junction bases not matched to a gene: 6. In nucleotides, the CDR3 is TGTGCCAGTAGCCCACGACAGGGGCCAGATACGCAGTATTTT. Residues: CASSPRQGPDTQYF.

The chain recombines TRBV6-5 with TRBJ2-1, with 7 bases that match TRBD2. The length of the CDR3 is 15 residues. Trimming took 0 bases from V and 9 from J; bases not matched to a gene: 8. Per germline, CDR1 MNHEY and CDR2 SVGAGI. The CDR3 nucleotides read TGTGCCAGCAGTTACTCAAGCGGGATACTAACTGAGCAGTTCTTC. It yields the protein CASSYSSGILTEQFF.

The chain couples TRBV5-1 to TRBJ1-5; D remains ambiguous. Trimming stripped 4 bases from V and 3 bases from J, with 5 bases between. The CDR3 loop spans 12 amino acids. Per germline, CDR1 SGHRS and CDR2 YFSETQ. The CDR3 nucleotides read TGCGCCAGCAGCCTTATCAATCAGCCCCAGCATTTT. Amino acid sequence: CASSLINQPQHF.

The J gene is TRBJ2-7, the V gene TRBV18; the D is unclear. The CDR3 is 13 amino acids. Germline CDR1 reads KGHSH; CDR2 reads LQKENI. Trimming cost V 3 bases and J 1 base, with 7 bases left between them. CDR3 protein: CASSPTESYEQYF. The CDR3 DNA sequence: TGTGCCAGCTCACCCACAGAATCCTACGAGCAGTACTTC.

The V and J genes are TRBV4-1 and TRBJ2-7, with D possibly TRBD1 on 5 matching bases. The germline gives CDR1 MGHRA, CDR2 YSYEKL. With 2 bases removed from V and 4 bases from J, the gap between germline ends came to 12 bases. The CDR3 runs 14 residues. The CDR3 sequence is CASSQSRPGYEQYF. For the CDR3, the DNA is TGCGCCAGCAGCCAATCACGGCCAGGGTACGAGCAGTACTTC.

The chain has TRBV11-2 and TRBJ2-3; a possible D gene is TRBD2 (6 bases). Germline CDR1 is SGHAT and CDR2 is FQNNGV. Trimming took 5 bases from V and 2 from J, leaving 11 bases between them. This CDR3 comprises 14 residues. The CDR3 sequence: CASSKGLNTDTQYF. In nucleotides, the CDR3 is TGTGCCAGCAGCAAGGGACTGAACACAGATACGCAGTATTTT.

CDR3 coding DNA: TGTGCCAGCAGATTACATGACGAGCAGTACTTC. It codes for CASRLHDEQYF. The chain uses TRBV25-1 and TRBJ2-7; D gene ambiguous. The CDR3 extends over 11 amino acids. Trimming shortened V by 6 bases and J by 5 bases, and 8 bases separated the two germline ends. CDR1 and CDR2 (germline): MGHDK, SYGVNS.

This sequence joins TRBV11-2 and TRBJ1-4, with D hard to call. The V end was cut by 6 bases, the J end by 8 bases, with 13 bases between. CDR3 size: 13 residues. CDR1 SGHAT and CDR2 FQNNGV come from the germline V gene. The CDR3 DNA reads TGTGCCAGCAGTTTTAGCTGGGTAGAAAAACTGTTTTTT. Amino acid sequence: CASSFSWVEKLFF. Drawing the rest from reference TRBV11-2 and TRBJ1-4, the complete variable domain is EAGVAQSPRYKIIEKRQSVAFWCNPISGHATLYWYQQILGQGPKLLIQFQNNGVVDDSQLPKDRFSAERLKGVDSTLKIQPAKLEDSAVYLCASSFSWVEKLFFGSGTQLSVL.

V and J are TRBV6-1 and TRBJ1-1, with 7 positions matching TRBD1. The V gene end was trimmed by 2 bases and the J gene end by 1 base; junction bases not matched to a gene: 7. From germline, CDR1 is MNHNS and CDR2 SASEGT. CDR3 length: 16 residues. CDR3 nucleotides: TGTGCCAGCAGTGAATGGAGGGGGCCGACGAACACTGAAGCTTTCTTT. This codes for CASSEWRGPTNTEAFF.

This rearrangement joins TRBV15 to TRBJ1-1; D not resolved. Germline CDR1 LNHNV, CDR2 YYDKDF (reference sequence). Trimming took off 0 bases at V and 1 base at J, with 6 bases between the two ends. The CDR3 is 14 amino acids. This CDR3 reads CATSRDPPNTEAFF. The CDR3 DNA sequence: TGTGCCACCAGCAGAGATCCTCCGAACACTGAAGCTTTCTTT.